The rows below give T cell receptor beta chains drawn from one sample of a study of beta chain features in type 1 diabetes. The data were produced by immunoSEQ multiplex PCR, yet TCRdb's version contains in-frame clones alone and is incomplete. The sample yields around 300,000 clones, 8% seen once. Sequencing was carried out using central memory CD4+ T cells from blood. All receptors derive from a woman aged 18 to 35 in good health. CDR3s include the opening cysteine and the closing phenylalanine or tryptophan. D genes are given only for firm matches. Not all rows give a size; the values are once, few, many and, for expanded clones, a class.

V,J,size,D,CDR3,DNA
TRBV9,TRBJ2-3,.,TRBD2,CASSGMSGGNTDTQYF,TGTGCCAGCAGCGGGATGAGCGGGGGGAACACAGATACGCAGTATTTT
TRBV6-6,TRBJ2-2,few,TRBD1,CASSYSGQSLGELFF,TGTGCCAGCAGTTACTCGGGACAGAGCCTCGGGGAGCTGTTTTTT
TRBV18,TRBJ1-1,few,.,CASSPEGEAFF,TGTGCCAGCTCACCAGAAGGTGAAGCTTTCTTT
TRBV7-2,TRBJ2-5,.,TRBD1,CASRTQGAQGETQYF,TGTGCCAGCAGGACCCAGGGGGCGCAGGGAGAGACCCAGTACTTC
TRBV18,TRBJ1-5,few,.,CASSTGSNQPQHF,TGTGCCAGCTCAACAGGGTCGAATCAGCCCCAGCATTTT
TRBV7-9,TRBJ2-2,many,TRBD1,CATPGQGLNTGELFF,TGTGCCACCCCCGGACAGGGACTGAACACCGGGGAGCTGTTTTTT
TRBV7-9,TRBJ1-1,.,TRBD1,CASSRTPHRGTEAFF,TGTGCCAGCAGCCGCACTCCCCACAGGGGAACTGAAGCTTTCTTT
TRBV5-1,TRBJ2-2,.,.,CASRNEAIGELFF,TGCGCCAGCAGGAATGAAGCGATCGGGGAGCTGTTTTTT
TRBV6-5,TRBJ1-3,few,.,CAISEKGNTIYF,TGTGCCATCAGTGAGAAGGGAAACACCATATATTTT
TRBV28,TRBJ2-7,many,TRBD2,CASRPLASSSYEQYF,TGTGCCAGCAGACCACTAGCGTCTAGCTCCTACGAGCAGTACTTC
TRBV21-1,TRBJ2-3,.,.,CASRWGPRADTQYF,TGTGCCAGCAGATGGGGCCCAAGGGCAGATACGCAGTATTTT
TRBV5-1,TRBJ2-7,.,.,CASSLRPSYEQYF,TGCGCCAGCAGCTTGAGACCCTCCTACGAGCAGTACTTC
TRBV7-9,TRBJ1-2,few,.,CASSLDSPANYGYTF,TGTGCCAGCAGCTTAGACTCCCCAGCTAACTATGGCTACACCTTC
TRBV5-1,TRBJ1-2,few,.,CASSPGSGGYGYTF,TGCGCCAGCAGCCCGGGATCAGGTGGCTATGGCTACACCTTC
TRBV2,TRBJ2-3,few,.,CASGDMADTQYF,TGTGCCAGCGGTGACATGGCGGATACGCAGTATTTT
TRBV11-2,TRBJ1-1,few,.,CASSLDVREAFF,TGTGCCAGCAGCTTAGATGTCAGAGAAGCTTTCTTT
TRBV7-8,TRBJ1-2,few,.,CASSLSNSGYGYTF,TGTGCCAGCAGCTTAAGTAACAGCGGCTATGGCTACACCTTC
TRBV4-1,TRBJ2-1,.,TRBD2,CASSQLSPRGGGNNEQFF,TGCGCCAGCAGCCAACTGTCCCCTAGGGGCGGGGGTAACAATGAGCAGTTCTTC
TRBV9,TRBJ2-3,.,TRBD2,CASSWTSGGDTQYF,TGTGCCAGCAGCTGGACTAGCGGGGGTGATACGCAGTATTTT
TRBV15,TRBJ2-3,many,.,CATSRDAITGTQYF,TGTGCCACCAGCAGAGATGCCATCACGGGTACGCAGTATTTT
TRBV5-1,TRBJ2-1,.,.,CASSPISRNYNEQFF,TGCGCCAGCAGCCCAATTTCCAGGAACTACAATGAGCAGTTCTTC
TRBV7-3,TRBJ1-2,.,TRBD1,CASSARPRDSLTGYTF,TGTGCCAGCAGCGCGCGGCCCCGGGACAGCCTGACGGGCTACACCTTC
TRBV27,TRBJ2-5,.,.,CASSFQGGDQETQYF,TGTGCCAGCAGTTTTCAGGGCGGGGACCAAGAGACCCAGTACTTC
TRBV11-2,TRBJ2-5,.,.,CASSLDRGGGGATKTQYF,TGTGCCAGCAGCTTAGATCGGGGAGGAGGGGGCGCGACGAAGACCCAGTACTTC
TRBV18,TRBJ2-1,.,TRBD1,CASSPRTGDYNEQFF,TGTGCCAGCTCACCTCGGACAGGAGACTACAATGAGCAGTTCTTC
TRBV18,TRBJ2-4,few,.,CASSEASLAKNIQYF,TGTGCCAGCTCAGAGGCAAGTCTAGCCAAAAACATTCAGTACTTC
TRBV7-2,TRBJ2-7,.,TRBD1,CASSLGKGTGSYEQYF,TGTGCCAGCAGCCTAGGTAAAGGGACAGGGTCCTACGAGCAGTACTTC
TRBV28,TRBJ1-1,.,.,CASRGTLLNTEAFF,TGTGCCAGCAGGGGGACCCTATTGAACACTGAAGCTTTCTTT
TRBV6-6,TRBJ2-1,.,.,CASSYSQNNEQFF,TGTGCCAGCAGTTACTCCCAGAACAATGAGCAGTTCTTC
TRBV4-1,TRBJ1-1,many,.,CASRKGSPNTEAFF,TGCGCCAGCAGGAAAGGGTCCCCCAACACTGAAGCTTTCTTT
TRBV5-1,TRBJ2-7,.,TRBD2,CASSLGTSGSASFTYEQYF,TGCGCCAGCAGCTTGGGCACTAGCGGGAGCGCCTCATTTACTTACGAGCAGTACTTC
TRBV29-1,TRBJ1-1,.,.,CSVEDRGLNTEAFF,TGCAGCGTTGAAGACAGGGGATTGAACACTGAAGCTTTCTTT
TRBV7-9,TRBJ2-7,once,.,CASSSGVLGYEQYF,TGTGCCAGCAGCTCCGGGGTTCTTGGCTACGAGCAGTACTTC
TRBV29-1,TRBJ1-2,few,.,CSVANLGGANYGYTF,TGCAGCGTTGCTAACCTAGGGGGGGCAAACTATGGCTACACCTTC
TRBV6-5,TRBJ2-1,few,TRBD2,CASSSSGAKQFF,TGTGCCAGCAGTTCCAGCGGGGCGAAGCAGTTCTTC
TRBV10-3,TRBJ2-5,few,.,CAISESNGETQYF,TGTGCCATCAGTGAGTCGAATGGCGAGACCCAGTACTTC
TRBV14,TRBJ2-3,many,TRBD2,CASSQDLAGGGPDTQYF,TGTGCCAGCAGCCAGGACCTAGCGGGGGGCGGTCCAGATACGCAGTATTTT
TRBV4-2,TRBJ2-5,few,.,CASSQDSGGGQETQYF,TGTGCCAGCAGCCAAGATAGTGGAGGGGGGCAAGAGACCCAGTACTTC
TRBV2,TRBJ2-6,.,.,CASLTDSGANVLTF,TGTGCCAGCCTAACGGACTCTGGGGCCAACGTCCTGACTTTC
TRBV4-3,TRBJ2-1,many,TRBD1,CASSRDRFNEQFF,TGCGCCAGCAGCCGGGACAGGTTTAATGAGCAGTTCTTC
TRBV6-1,TRBJ1-1,.,.,CASSEDGGLTEAFF,TGTGCCAGCAGTGAAGATGGGGGGCTCACTGAAGCTTTCTTT
TRBV7-7,TRBJ2-5,many,.,CASSLDHSETQYF,TGTGCCAGCAGCTTAGACCACAGCGAGACCCAGTACTTC